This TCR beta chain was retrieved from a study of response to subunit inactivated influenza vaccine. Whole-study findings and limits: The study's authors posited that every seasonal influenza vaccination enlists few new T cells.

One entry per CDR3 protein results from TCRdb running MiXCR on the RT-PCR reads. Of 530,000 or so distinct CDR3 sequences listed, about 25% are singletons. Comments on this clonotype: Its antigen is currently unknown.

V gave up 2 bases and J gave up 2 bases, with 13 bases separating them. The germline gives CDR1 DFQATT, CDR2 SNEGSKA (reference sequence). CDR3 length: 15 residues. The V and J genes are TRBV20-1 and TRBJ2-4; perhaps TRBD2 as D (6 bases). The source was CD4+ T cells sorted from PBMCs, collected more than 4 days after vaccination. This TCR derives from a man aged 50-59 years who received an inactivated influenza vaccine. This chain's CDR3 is CSARRGGATKNIQYF. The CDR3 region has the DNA TGCAGTGCTAGAAGGGGCGGGGCTACCAAAAACATTCAGTACTTC.